Described below is a single T cell receptor beta chain sequence and its context. The target of this receptor is not known. Base qualities are not at hand, and no much larger clone is one base apart. One collaborating source in Seattle enrolled patients while the patients were actively infected and followed the patients over time throughout the course of disease. Whole blood was collected in K2EDTA tubes by collaborating institutions according to the institutions' own protocols. For TCRbeta analysis, collaborators shipped samples in one of three forms: frozen whole blood, isolated PBMCs, or DNA extracted from either of those sample types. These data are taken from a study of blood T cell repertoires in COVID-19 (dated by TCRdb to 2018 to 2020). With regard to the full study: Samples from collaborators originated in the United States, Italy and Spain and spanned both the acute and convalescent phases of COVID-19. The material from the prospective study consisted of cDNA or gDNA derived from T cells, B-cell-depleted T cells, or PBMCs. The dataset comprised deeply sampled blood TCRbeta repertoires from subjects exposed to, actively infected with, or recovered from COVID-19. The repertoires were released in a freely available public database meant as a resource for research on the immune response to SARS-CoV-2. The samples were drawn from two sources: the first 160 participants of the ongoing ImmuneRACE study, and approximately 1,300 subjects contributed by 6 global collaborators. Nearly every sample came with metadata listing a de-identified subject ID, COVID-19 status, age in years and sex. Where available, HLA class I and class II types were taken from metadata supplied by the sample provider and were not determined by assay-based typing.

From cysteine to phenylalanine, the CDR3 is 14 amino acids long. Only CDR3 DNA is held: 42 bases, read in frame from base 1. V has 5 bases trimmed and J has 5 bases trimmed; junction bases matching no gene number 8. Taken from the germline V gene, the CDR1 and CDR2 loops are MDHEN and SYDVKM. The paper as a whole reports these results and caveats: How much clinical and demographic metadata was included differed by source and by participant, and the metadata was provided uncurated.

The immunoSEQ Assay, a bias-controlled multiplex PCR, was used to amplify TCRbeta CDR3 regions from genomic DNA. Per the authors' processing: The number of nucleated cells in each sample was estimated from the amplification of reference gene primers within the assay. To quantify the absolute abundance of each unique TCRbeta CDR3 rearrangement, sequence reads were collapsed and filtered. Productive Simpson clonality was computed per sample as the square root of Simpson's diversity index over productive rearrangements. TCRdb retrieved this table from immuneACCESS and kept in-frame rearrangements only. Not all clones are present; in checked studies, unresolved V genes account for under half, and no reason is known for the remainder. The DNA was the basis for D and trimming; V, J and clone size are from that table. The sample has 200,000 to 250,000 clones on record, 75% to 85% of them singletons. 5% to 6.5% of the sample comes from the top ten.

This TCR derives from a man aged 45-65 years with COVID-19, enrolled during active disease. The sample comprised peripheral blood. This chain is built from TRBV28 and TRBJ1-2, and 7 junctional nucleotides match TRBD1. Here the CDR3 is given as CASSTGDRVYGYTF. The nucleotides read TGTGCCAGCAGTACTGGGGACAGAGTTTATGGCTACACCTTC.